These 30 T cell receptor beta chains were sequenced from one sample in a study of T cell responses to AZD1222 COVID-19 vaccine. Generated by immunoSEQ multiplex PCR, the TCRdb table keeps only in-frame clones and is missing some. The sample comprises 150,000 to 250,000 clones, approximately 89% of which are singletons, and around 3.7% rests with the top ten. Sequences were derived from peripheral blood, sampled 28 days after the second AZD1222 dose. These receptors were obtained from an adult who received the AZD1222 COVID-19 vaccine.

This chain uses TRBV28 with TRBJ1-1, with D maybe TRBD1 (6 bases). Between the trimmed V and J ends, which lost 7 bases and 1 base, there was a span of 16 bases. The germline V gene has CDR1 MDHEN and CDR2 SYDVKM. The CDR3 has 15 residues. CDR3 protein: CASKEAGVSNTEAFF. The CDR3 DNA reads TGTGCCAGCAAGGAAGCAGGGGTTTCGAACACTGAAGCTTTCTTT.

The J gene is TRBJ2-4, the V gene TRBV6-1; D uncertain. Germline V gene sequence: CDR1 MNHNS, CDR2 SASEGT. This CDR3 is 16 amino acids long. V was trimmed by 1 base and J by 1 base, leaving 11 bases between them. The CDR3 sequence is CASSEVDQTAKNIQYF. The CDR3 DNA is TGTGCCAGCAGTGAAGTCGATCAGACGGCCAAAAACATTCAGTACTTC.

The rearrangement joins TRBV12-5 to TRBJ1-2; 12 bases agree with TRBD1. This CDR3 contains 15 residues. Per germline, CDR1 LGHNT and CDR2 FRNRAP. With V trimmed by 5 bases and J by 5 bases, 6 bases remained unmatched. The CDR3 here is CASGEGTGGRYGYTF. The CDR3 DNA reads TGTGCTAGTGGTGAGGGGACAGGGGGCAGGTATGGCTACACCTTC.

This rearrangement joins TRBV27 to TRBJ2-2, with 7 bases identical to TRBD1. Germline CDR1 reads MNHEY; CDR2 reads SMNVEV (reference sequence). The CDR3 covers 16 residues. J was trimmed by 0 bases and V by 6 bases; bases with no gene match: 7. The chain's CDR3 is CASSLYRGSNTGELFF. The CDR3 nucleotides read TGTGCCAGCAGCCTTTACAGGGGATCGAACACCGGGGAGCTGTTTTTT.

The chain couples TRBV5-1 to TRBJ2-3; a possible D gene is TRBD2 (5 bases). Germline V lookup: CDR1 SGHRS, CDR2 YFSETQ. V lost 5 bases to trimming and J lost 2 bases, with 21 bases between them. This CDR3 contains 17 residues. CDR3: CASRKSLGLTNTDTQYF. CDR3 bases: TGCGCCAGCAGGAAGAGCTTAGGACTCACAAACACAGATACGCAGTATTTT.

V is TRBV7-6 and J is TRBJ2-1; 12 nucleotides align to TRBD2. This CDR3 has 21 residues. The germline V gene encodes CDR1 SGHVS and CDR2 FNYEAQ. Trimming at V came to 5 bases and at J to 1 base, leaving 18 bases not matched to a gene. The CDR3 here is CASSPDFASGRAEDSYNEQFF. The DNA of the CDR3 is TGTGCCAGCAGCCCCGACTTTGCTAGCGGGAGGGCCGAGGATTCCTACAATGAGCAGTTCTTC.

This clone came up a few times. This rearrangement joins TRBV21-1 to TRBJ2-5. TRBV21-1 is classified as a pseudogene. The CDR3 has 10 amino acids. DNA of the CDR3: TGTGCCAATAGACTGGACACCCAGTACTTC. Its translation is CANRLDTQYF.

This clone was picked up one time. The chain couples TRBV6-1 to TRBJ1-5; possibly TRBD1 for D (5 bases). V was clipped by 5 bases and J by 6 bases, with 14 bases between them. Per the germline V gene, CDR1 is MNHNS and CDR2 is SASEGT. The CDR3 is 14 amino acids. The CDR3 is CASSTPGGGQPQHF. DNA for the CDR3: TGTGCCAGCAGTACCCCCGGGGGTGGTCAGCCCCAGCATTTT.

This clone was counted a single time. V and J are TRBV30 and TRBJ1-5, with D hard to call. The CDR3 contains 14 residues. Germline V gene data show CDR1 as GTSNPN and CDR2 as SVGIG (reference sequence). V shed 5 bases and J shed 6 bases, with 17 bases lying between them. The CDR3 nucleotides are TGTGCCTGGGGTAAGGGCGGGATGCGTCAGCCCCAGCATTTT. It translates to CAWGKGGMRQPQHF.

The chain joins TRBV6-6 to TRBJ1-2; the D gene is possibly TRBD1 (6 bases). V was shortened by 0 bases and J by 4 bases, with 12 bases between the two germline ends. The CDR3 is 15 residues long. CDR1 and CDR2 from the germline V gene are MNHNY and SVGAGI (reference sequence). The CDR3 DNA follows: TGTGCCAGCAGTTACTCCCGGACAGAGCCCTATGGCTACACCTTC. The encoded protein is CASSYSRTEPYGYTF.

This CDR3 is CSVAGTSGVTDTQYF. The CDR3 nucleotides are TGCAGCGTCGCGGGGACTAGCGGGGTCACAGATACGCAGTATTTT. This rearrangement joins TRBV29-1 to TRBJ2-3, with 13 bases aligning to TRBD2. CDR1 SQVTM and CDR2 ANQGSEA come from the germline V gene. V gave up 6 bases and J gave up 2 bases; unmatched junction bases: 5. The length of the CDR3 is 15 residues.

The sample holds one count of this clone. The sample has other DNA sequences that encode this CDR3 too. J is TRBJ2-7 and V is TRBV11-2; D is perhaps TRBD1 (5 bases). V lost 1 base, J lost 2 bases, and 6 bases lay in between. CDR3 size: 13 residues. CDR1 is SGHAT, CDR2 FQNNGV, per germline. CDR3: CASSLGGTYEQYF. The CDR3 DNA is TGTGCCAGCAGCTTAGGGGGCACCTACGAGCAGTACTTC.

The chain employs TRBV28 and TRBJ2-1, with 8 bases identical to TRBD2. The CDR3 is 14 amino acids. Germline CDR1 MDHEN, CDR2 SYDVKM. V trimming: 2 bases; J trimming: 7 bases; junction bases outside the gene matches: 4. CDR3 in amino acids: CASSLGTRKNEQFF. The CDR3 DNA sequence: TGTGCCAGCAGTTTAGGGACTAGGAAGAATGAGCAGTTCTTC.

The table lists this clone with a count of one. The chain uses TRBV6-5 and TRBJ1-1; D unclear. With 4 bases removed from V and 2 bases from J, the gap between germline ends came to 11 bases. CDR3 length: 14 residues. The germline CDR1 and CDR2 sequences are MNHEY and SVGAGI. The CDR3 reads CASSLNGINTEAFF. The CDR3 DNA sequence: TGTGCCAGCAGTTTGAACGGTATTAACACTGAAGCTTTCTTT.

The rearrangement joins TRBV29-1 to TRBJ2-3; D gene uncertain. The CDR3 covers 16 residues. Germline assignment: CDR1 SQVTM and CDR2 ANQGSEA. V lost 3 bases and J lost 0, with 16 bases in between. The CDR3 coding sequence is TGCAGCGTTGAGGAGTGGGCGGCCGCTAGCACAGATACGCAGTATTTT. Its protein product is CSVEEWAAASTDTQYF.

CDR3 in DNA: TGTGCCAGCAGCCTGGAAAACACTGAAGCTTTCTTT. Amino acids: CASSLENTEAFF. The rearrangement links TRBV7-3 to TRBJ1-1, with D unresolved. CDR1 and CDR2 from the germline V gene are SGHTA and FQGTGA. V lost 5 bases and J 2 bases, leaving 6 bases between the germline ends. CDR3 length: 12 residues.

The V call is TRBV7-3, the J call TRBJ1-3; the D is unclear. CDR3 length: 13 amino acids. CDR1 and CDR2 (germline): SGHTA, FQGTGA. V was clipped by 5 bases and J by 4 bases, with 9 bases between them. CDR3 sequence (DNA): TGTGCCAGCAGCCCTGTTGCAGGAAACACCATATATTTT. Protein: CASSPVAGNTIYF.

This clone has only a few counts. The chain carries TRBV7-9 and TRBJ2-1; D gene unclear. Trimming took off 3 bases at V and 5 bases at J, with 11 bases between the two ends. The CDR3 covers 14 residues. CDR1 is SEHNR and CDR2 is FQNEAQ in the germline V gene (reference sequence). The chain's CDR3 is CASSLIGVHNEQFF. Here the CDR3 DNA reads TGTGCCAGCAGCTTGATTGGGGTTCACAATGAGCAGTTCTTC.

The CDR3 sequence is CASSLDRYQPQHF. In DNA, the CDR3 is TGTGCCAGCAGCCTGGACAGGTATCAGCCCCAGCATTTT. The chain is built from TRBV6-2 or TRBV6-3 and TRBJ1-5, with 7 bases fitting TRBD1. Germline V gene sequence: CDR1 MNHEY, CDR2 SVGEGT. After removal of 6 bases from V and 5 bases from J, the junction contained 4 bases not matched to a gene. The CDR3 sequence is 13 residues long.

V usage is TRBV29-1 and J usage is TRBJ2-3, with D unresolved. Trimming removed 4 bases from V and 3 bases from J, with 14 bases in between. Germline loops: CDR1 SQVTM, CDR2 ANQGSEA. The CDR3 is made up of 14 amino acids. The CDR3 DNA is TGCAGCGTTGTAGCAGAGAGGTTGACAGATACGCAGTATTTT. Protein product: CSVVAERLTDTQYF.

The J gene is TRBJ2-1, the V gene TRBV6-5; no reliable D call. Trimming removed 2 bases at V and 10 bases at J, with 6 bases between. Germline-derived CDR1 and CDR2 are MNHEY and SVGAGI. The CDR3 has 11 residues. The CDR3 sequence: CASSYLGEQFF. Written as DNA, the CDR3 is TGTGCCAGCAGTTACCTGGGAGAGCAGTTCTTC.

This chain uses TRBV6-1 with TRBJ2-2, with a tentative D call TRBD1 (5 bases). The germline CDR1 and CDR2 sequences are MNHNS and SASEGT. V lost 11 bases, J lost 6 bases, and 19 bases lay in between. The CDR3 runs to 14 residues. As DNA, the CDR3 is TGTGCCGGCACAGGTGAGTCTTGTGCCGGGGAGCTGTTTTTT. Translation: CAGTGESCAGELFF.

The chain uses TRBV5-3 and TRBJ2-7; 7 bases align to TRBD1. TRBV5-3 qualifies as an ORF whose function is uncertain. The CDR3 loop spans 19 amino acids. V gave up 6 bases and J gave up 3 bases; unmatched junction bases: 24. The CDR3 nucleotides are TGTGCCAGAACCTTCACCCGGGACAGCGGCATTGTGCGGGTCTACGAGCAGTACTTC. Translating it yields CARTFTRDSGIVRVYEQYF.

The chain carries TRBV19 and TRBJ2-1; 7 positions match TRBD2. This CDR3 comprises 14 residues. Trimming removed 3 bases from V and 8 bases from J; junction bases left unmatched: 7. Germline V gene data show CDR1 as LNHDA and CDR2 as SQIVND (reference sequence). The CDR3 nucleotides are TGTGCCAGTAGTATCGAGGGAGGGCCTTATGAGCAGTTCTTC. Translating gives CASSIEGGPYEQFF.

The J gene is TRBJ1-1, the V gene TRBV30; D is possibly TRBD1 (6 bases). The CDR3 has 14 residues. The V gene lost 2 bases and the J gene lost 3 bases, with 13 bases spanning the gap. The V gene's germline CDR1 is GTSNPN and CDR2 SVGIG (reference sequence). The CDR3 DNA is TGTGCCTGGAGTAACAGGGAGGGATACACTGAAGCTTTCTTT. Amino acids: CAWSNREGYTEAFF.

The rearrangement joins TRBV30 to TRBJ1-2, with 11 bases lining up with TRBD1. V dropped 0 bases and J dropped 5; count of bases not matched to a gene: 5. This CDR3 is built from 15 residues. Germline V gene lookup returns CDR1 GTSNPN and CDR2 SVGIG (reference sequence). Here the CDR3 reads CAWSVGTGGRYGYTF. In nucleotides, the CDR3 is TGTGCCTGGAGTGTGGGGACAGGGGGTCGGTATGGCTACACCTTC.

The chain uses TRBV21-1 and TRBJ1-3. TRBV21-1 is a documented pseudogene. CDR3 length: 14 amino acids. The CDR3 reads CASSKGISGNTIYF. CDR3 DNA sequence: TGTGCCAGCAGCAAAGGTATCTCTGGAAACACCATATATTTT.

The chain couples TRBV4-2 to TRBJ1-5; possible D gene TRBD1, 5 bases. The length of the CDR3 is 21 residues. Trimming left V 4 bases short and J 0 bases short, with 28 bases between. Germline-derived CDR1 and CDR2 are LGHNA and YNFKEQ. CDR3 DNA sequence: TGTGCCAGCAGCCCTAATAGGGTCCCGGGGCCCGAACAATATAGCAATCAGCCCCAGCATTTT. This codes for CASSPNRVPGPEQYSNQPQHF.

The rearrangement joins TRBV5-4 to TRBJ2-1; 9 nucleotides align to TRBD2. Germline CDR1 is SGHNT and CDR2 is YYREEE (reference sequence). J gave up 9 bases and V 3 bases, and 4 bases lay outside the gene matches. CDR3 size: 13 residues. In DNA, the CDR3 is TGTGCCAGCAGCTCTCTAGCGGGGCTTGAGCAGTTCTTC. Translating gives CASSSLAGLEQFF.

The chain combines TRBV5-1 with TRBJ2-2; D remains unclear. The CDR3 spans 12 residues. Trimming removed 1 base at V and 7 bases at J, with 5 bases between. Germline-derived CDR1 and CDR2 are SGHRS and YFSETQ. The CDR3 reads CASSLFNGELFF. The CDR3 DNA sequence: TGCGCCAGCAGCTTGTTCAACGGGGAGCTGTTTTTT.